The entry that follows covers one T cell receptor beta chain sequence. The data stem from a study of blood T cell repertoires in COVID-19. The data were produced by immunoSEQ multiplex PCR, yet TCRdb's version contains in-frame clones alone and is incomplete. The table has almost 250,000 clones, 65% to 90% seen once. Germline-derived CDR1 and CDR2 are SGDLS and YYNGEE. This CDR3 is 16 amino acids long. Deletions cut 0 bases from V and 6 bases from J, with 18 bases between. J is TRBJ1-2 and V is TRBV9, with TRBD1 as a possible D gene (5 bases). The source material was PBMCs or T cells enriched from blood (not recorded which). The TCR sequence derives from a woman between 45 and 60 years old with acute COVID-19. CDR3 nucleotide sequence: TGTGCCAGCAGCGTAGGATCGGCAGGGTCTTTGAATGGCTACACCTTC. This codes for CASSVGSAGSLNGYTF.